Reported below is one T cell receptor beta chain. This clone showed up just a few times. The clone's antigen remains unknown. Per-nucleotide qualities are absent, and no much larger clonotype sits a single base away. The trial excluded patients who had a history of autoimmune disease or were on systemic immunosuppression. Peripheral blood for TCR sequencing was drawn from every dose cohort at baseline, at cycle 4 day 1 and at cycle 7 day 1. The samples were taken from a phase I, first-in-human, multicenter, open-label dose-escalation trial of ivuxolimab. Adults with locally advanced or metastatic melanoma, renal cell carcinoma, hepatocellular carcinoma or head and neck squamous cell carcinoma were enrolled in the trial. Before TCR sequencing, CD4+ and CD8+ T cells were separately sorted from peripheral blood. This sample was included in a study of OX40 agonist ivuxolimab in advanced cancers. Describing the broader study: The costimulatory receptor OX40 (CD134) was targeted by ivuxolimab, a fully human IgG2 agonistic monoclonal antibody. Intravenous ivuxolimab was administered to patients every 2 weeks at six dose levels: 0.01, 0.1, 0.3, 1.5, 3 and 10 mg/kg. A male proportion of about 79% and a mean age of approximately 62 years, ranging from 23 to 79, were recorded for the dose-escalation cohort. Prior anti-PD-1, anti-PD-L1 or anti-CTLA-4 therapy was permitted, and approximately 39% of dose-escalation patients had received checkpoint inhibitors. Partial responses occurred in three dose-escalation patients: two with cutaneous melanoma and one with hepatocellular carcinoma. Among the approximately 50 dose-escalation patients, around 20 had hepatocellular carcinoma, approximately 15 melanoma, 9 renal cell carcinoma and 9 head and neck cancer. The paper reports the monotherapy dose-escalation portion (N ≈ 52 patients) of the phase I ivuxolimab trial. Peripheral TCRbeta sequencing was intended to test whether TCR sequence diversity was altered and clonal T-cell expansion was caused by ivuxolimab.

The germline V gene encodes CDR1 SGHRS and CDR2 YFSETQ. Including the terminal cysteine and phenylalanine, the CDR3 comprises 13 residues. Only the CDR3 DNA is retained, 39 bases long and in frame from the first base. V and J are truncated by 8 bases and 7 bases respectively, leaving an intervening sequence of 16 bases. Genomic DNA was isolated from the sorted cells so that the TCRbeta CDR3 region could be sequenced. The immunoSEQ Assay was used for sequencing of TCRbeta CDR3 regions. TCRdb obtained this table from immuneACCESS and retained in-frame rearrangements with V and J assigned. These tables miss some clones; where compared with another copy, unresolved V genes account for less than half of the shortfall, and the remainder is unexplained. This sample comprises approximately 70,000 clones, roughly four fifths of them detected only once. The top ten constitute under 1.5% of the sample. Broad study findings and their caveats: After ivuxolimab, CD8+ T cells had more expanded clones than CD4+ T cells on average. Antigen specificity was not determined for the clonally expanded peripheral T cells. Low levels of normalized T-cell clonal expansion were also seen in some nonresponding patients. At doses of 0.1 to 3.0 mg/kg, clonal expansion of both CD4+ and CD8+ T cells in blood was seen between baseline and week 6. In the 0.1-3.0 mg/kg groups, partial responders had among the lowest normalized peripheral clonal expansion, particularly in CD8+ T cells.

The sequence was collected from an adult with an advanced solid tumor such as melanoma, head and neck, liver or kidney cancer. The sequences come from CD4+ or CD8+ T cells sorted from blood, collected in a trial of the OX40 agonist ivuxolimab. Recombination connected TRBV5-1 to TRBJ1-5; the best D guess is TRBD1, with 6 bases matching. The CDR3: CAREGQPIQPQHF. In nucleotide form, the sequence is TGCGCCAGGGAAGGACAGCCTATCCAGCCCCAGCATTTT.